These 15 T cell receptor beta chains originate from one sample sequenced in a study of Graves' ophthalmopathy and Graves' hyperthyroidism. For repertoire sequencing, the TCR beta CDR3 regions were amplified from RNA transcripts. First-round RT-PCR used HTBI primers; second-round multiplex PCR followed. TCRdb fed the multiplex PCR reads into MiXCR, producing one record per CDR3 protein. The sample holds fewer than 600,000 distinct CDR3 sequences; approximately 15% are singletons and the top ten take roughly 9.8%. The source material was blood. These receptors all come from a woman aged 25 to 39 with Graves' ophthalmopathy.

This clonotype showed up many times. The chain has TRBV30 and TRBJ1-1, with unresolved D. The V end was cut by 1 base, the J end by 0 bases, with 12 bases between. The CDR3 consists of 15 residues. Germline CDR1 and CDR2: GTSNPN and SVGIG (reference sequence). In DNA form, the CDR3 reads TGTGCCTGGAGTGCCCCCCTTGTGGTGAACACTGAAGCTTTCTTT. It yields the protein CAWSAPLVVNTEAFF.

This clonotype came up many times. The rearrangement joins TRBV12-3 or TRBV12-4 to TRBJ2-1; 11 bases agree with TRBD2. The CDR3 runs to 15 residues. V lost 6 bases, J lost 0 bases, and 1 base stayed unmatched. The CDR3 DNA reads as TGTGCCAGCAGCCTAGCGGGAGGCTCCTACAATGAGCAGTTCTTC. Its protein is CASSLAGGSYNEQFF.

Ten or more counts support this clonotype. Here the CDR3 reads CSAAGTGAQPQHF. DNA of the CDR3: TGCAGTGCAGCCGGGACAGGGGCTCAGCCCCAGCATTTT. The V gene is TRBV20-1, the J gene TRBJ1-5; TRBD1 aligns across 10 bases. CDR3 length: 13 amino acids. V shed 6 bases, J shed 6 bases, and the junction held 5 bases outside the gene matches. Germline CDR1 DFQATT, CDR2 SNEGSKA (reference sequence).

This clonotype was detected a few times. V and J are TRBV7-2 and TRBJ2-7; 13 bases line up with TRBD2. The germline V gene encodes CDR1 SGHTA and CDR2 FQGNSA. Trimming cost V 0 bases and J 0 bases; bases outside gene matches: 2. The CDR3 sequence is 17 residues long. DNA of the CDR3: TGTGCCAGCAGCTTAGCCCGGACTAGCGGGAGCTCCTACGAGCAGTACTTC. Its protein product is CASSLARTSGSSYEQYF. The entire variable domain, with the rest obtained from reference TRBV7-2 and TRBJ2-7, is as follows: GAGVSQSPSNKVTEKGKDVELRCDPISGHTALYWYRQSLGQGLEFLIYFQGNSAPDKSGLPSDRFSAERTGGSVSTLTIQRTQQEDSAVYLCASSLARTSGSSYEQYFGPGTRLTVT.

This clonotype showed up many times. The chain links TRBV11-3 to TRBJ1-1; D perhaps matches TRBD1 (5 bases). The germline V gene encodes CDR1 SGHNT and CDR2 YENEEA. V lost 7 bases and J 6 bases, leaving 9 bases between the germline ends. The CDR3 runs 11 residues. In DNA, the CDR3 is TGTGCCAGCATGGTGGGGGCTGAAGCTTTCTTT. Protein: CASMVGAEAFF.

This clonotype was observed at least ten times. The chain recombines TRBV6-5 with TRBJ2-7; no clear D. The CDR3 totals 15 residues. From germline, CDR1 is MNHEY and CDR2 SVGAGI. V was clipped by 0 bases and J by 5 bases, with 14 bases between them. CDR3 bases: TGTGCCAGCAGTTACTCGGACCGGCGTCAGGACGAGCAGTACTTC. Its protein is CASSYSDRRQDEQYF.

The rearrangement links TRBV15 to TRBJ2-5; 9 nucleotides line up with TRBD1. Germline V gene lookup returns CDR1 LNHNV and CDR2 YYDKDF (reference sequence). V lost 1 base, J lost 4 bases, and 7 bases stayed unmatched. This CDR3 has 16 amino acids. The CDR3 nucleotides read TGTGCCACCAGCAGAGTTACAGGGGGCTGGGGAGAGACCCAGTACTTC. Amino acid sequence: CATSRVTGGWGETQYF.

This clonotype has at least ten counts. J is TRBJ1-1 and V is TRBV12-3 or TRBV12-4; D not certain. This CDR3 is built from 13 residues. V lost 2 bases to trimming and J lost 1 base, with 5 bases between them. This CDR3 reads CASSLRPNTEAFF. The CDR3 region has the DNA TGTGCCAGCAGTTTAAGGCCGAACACTGAAGCTTTCTTT.

For the CDR3, the DNA is TGCGCCAGCAGCTTAACCCCCCAAGATACGCAGTATTTT. Translated, it gives CASSLTPQDTQYF. This chain connects TRBV5-1 to TRBJ2-3; no clear D. Germline V gene data show CDR1 as SGHRS and CDR2 as YFSETQ. With 2 bases removed from V and 5 bases from J, the gap between germline ends came to 9 bases. The CDR3 contains 13 residues.

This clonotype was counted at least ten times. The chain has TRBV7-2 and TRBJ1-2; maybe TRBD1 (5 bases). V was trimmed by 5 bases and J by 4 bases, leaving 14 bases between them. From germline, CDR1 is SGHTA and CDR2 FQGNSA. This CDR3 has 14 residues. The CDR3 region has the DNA TGTGCCAGCAGCCCTATCGGGGGGGGCTATGGCTACACCTTC. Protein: CASSPIGGGYGYTF.

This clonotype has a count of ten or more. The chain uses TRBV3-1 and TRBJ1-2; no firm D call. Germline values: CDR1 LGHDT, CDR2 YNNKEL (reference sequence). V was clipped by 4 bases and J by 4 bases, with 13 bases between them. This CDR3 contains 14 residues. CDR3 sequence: CASSLGRWTYGYTF. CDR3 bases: TGTGCCAGCAGCCTCGGAAGGTGGACCTATGGCTACACCTTC. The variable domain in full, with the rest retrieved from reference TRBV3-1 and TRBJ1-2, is DTAVSQTPKYLVTQMGNDKSIKCEQNLGHDTMYWYKQDSKKFLKIMFSYNNKELIINETVPNRFSPKSPDKAHLNLHINSLELGDSAVYFCASSLGRWTYGYTFGSGTRLTVV.

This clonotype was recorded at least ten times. CDR3: CASSQESGVGETQYF. In nucleotides, the CDR3 is TGTGCCAGCAGCCAAGAATCGGGAGTTGGAGAGACCCAGTACTTC. V gene TRBV3-1 combines with J gene TRBJ2-5; a possible D gene is TRBD2 (6 bases). Germline CDR1 LGHDT, CDR2 YNNKEL (reference sequence). This CDR3 is built from 15 residues. Between the trimmed V and J ends, which lost 0 bases and 4 bases, there was a span of 12 bases.

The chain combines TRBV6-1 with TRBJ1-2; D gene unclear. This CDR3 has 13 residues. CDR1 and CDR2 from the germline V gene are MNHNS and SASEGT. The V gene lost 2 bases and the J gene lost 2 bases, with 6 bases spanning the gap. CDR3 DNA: TGTGCCAGCAGTGAAAATAAGAACTATGGCTACACCTTC. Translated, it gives CASSENKNYGYTF.

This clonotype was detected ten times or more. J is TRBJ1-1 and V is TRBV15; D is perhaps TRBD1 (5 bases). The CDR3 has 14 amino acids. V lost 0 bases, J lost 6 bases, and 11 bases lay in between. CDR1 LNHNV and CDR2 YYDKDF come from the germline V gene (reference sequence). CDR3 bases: TGTGCCACCAGCAGAGATCTACAGGACCCTGAAGCTTTCTTT. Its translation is CATSRDLQDPEAFF.

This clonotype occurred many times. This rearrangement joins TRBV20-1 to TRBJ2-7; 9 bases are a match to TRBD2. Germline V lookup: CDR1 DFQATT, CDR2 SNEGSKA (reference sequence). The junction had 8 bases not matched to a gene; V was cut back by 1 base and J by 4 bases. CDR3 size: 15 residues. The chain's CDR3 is CSARARTSAQYEQYF. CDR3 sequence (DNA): TGCAGTGCTAGAGCGCGGACTAGCGCCCAATACGAGCAGTACTTC.